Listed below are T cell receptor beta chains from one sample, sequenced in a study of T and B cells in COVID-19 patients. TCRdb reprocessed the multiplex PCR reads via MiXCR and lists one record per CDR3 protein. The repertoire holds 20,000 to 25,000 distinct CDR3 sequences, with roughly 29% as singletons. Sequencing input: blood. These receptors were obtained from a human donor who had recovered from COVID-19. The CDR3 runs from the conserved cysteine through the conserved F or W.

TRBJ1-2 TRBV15 CATSSGFGYTF
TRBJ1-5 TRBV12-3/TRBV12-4 CASSLDSQNQPQHF
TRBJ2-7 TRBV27 CASSLRQGGYEQYF
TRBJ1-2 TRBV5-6 CASSLAGGDYGYTF
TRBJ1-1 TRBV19 CASSIFGTDNTEAFF
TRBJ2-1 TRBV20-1 CSAPGLAENEQFF
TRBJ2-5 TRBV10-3 CAISDRGVQETQYF
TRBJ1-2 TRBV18 CASSYSQGDLGGYTF
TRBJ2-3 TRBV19 CASSLGRETDTQYF
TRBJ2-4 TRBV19 CASSIGQPNIQYF
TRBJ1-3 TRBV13 CASSLLHISGNTIYF
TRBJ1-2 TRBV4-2 CASSQVGDRGHYGYTF
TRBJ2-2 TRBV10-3 CAISDPRMGGTGELFF
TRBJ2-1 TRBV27 CASSPLAGGYNEQFF
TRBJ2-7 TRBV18 CASSPPGRSSYEQYF
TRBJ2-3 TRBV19 CASSIVAGGTDTQYF
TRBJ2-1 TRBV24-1 CATSEGAGGQFF
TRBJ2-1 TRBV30 CAWSETKDEQFF
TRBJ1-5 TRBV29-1 CSDPGRYPDQPQHF
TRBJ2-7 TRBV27 CASSLRASYEQYF
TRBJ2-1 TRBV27 CASSPRGGSNEQFF
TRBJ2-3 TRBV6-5 CASSVATSGTDTQYF
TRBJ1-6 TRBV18 CASSPGTGYNSPLHF
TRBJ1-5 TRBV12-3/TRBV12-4 CASSPPPGHQPQHF
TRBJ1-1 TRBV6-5 CASSNGQGAPYTEAFF
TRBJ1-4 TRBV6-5 CASSYLGQGAEKLFF
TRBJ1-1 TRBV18 CASSPRVNMNTEAFF
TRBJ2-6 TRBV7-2 CASSLISPGANVLTF
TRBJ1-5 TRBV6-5 CAIITGSQPQHF
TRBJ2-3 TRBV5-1 CASSGGTDSDTQYF
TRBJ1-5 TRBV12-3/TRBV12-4 CASTYGVDRQSPQHF
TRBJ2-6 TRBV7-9 CASSLTGTGANVLTF
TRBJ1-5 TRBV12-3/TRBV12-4 CASSLNRNQPQHF
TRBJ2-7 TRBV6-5 CASSYSNLASYEQYF
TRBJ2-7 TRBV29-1 CSVELLGLEQYF
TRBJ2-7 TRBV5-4 CASSLKGRNEQYF
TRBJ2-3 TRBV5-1 CASSLGGQGTDTQYF
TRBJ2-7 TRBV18 CASSESDEQYF
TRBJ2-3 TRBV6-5 CASRHGLAGGSDTQYF
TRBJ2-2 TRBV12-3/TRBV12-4 CASSWTSGTVGELFF
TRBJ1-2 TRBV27 CASSLAPVEQLVGYTF